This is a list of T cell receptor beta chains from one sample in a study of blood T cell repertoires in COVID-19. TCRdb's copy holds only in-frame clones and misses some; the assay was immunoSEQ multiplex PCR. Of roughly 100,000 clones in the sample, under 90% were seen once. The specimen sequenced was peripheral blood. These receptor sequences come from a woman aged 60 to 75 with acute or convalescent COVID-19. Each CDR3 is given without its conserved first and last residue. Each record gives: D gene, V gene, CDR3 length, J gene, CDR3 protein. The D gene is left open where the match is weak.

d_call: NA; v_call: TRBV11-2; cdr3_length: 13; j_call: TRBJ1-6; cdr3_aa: ASSPMAGINSPLH
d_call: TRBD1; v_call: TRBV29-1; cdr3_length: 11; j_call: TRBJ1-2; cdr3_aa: SVARGQDYGYT
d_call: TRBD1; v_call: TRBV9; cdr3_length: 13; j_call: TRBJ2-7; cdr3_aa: ASSARTGGDDEQY
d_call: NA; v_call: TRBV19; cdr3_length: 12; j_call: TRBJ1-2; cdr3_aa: ASLLDSETWGYT
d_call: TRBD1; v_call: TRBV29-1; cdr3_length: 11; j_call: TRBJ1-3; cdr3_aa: SARTGGGNTIY
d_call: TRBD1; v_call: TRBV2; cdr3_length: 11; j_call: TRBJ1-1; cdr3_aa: ASSGQGGTEAF
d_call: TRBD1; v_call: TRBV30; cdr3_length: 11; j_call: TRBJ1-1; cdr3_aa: ALTGTGYTEAF
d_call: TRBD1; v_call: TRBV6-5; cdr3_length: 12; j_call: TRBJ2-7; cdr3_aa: ASRPDRGLAEQY
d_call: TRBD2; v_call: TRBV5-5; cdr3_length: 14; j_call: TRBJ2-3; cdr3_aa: ASSRGLDGAADTQY
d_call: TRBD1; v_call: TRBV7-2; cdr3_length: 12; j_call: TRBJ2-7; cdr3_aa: ASSLFQGVHEQY